The clone carrying this TCR beta chain was detected a few times. Its target is unknown. The source of the sample is a study of T cell responses to AZD1222 COVID-19 vaccine. Whole-study findings and limits: Seropositive AZD1222 recipients at baseline numbered only five or six.

The V gene end was trimmed by 5 bases and the J gene end by 1 base; junction bases not matched to a gene: 14. Germline CDR1 reads LGHNT; CDR2 reads FRNRAP. This CDR3 is 18 amino acids long. Here immunoSEQ multiplex PCR was the method, and the copy in TCRdb shows in-frame clones only, minus some. The sample has about 180,000 clones; 70% to 90% are singletons. The sample was peripheral blood, taken on day 0 of AZD1222 vaccination. The chain joins TRBV12-5 to TRBJ1-5; TRBD1 matches 7 bases. The origin of this receptor is an adult in good health. CDR3 protein: CASGPGQEGIISNQPQHF. Written as DNA, the CDR3 is TGTGCTAGTGGTCCCGGACAGGAGGGGATAATAAGCAATCAGCCCCAGCATTTT.